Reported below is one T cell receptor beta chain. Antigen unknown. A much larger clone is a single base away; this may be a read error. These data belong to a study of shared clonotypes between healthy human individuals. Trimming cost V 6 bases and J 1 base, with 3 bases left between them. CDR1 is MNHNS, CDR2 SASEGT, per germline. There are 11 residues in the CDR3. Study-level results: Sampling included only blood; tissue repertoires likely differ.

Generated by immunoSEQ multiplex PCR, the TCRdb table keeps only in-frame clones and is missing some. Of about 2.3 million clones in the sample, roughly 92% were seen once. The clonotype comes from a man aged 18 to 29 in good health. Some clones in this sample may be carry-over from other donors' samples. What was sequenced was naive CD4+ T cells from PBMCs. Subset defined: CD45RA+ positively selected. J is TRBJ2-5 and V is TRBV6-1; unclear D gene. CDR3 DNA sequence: TGTGCCAGCAGCTTCCAAGAGACCCAGTACTTC. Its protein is CASSFQETQYF.